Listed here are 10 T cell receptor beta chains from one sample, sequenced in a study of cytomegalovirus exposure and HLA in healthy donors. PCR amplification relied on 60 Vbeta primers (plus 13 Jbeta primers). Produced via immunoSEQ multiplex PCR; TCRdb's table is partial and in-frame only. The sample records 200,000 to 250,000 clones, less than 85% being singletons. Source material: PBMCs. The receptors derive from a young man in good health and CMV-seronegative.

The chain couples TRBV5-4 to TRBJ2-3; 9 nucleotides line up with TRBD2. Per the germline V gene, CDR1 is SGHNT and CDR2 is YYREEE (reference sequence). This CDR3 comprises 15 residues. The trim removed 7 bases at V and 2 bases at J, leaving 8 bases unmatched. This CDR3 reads CASFTAGGYTDTQYF. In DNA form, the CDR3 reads TGTGCCAGCTTTACAGCGGGAGGATACACAGATACGCAGTATTTT.

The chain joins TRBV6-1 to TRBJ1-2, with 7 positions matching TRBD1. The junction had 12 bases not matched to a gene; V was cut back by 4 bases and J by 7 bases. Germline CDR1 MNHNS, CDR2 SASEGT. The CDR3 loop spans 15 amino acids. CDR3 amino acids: CASSGQRQGSFGYTF. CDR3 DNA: TGTGCCAGCAGTGGCCAAAGACAGGGTTCATTTGGCTACACCTTC.

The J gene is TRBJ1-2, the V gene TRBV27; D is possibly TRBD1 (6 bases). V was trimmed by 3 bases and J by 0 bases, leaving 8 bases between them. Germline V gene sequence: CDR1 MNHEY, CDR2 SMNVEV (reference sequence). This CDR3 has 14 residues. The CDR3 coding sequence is TGTGCCAGCAGTTTTCACAGGGCTAACTATGGCTACACCTTC. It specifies CASSFHRANYGYTF.

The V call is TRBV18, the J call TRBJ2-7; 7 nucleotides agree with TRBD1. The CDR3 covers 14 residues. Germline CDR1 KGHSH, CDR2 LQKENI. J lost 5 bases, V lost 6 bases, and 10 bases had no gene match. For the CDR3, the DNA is TGTGCCAGCTCCCTGGGACAGCCCGTGGACGAGCAGTACTTC. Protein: CASSLGQPVDEQYF.

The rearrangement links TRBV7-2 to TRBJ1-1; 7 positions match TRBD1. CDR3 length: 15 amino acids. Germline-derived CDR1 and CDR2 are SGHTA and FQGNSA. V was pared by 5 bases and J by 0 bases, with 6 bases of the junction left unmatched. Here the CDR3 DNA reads TGTGCCAGCAGCCCGGGGGACAGACTGAACACTGAAGCTTTCTTT. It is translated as CASSPGDRLNTEAFF.

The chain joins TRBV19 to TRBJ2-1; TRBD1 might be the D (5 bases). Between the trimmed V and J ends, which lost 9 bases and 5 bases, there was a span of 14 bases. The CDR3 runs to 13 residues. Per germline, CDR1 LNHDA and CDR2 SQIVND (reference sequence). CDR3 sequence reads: CASLGLGDNEQFF. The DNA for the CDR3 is TGTGCCAGCTTAGGGTTAGGGGACAATGAGCAGTTCTTC.

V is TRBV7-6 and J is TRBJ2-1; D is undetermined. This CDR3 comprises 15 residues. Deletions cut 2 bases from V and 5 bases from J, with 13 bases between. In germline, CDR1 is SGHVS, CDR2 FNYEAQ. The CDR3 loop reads CASSLQVRVNNEQFF. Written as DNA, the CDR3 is TGTGCCAGCAGCTTACAGGTCAGAGTAAACAATGAGCAGTTCTTC.

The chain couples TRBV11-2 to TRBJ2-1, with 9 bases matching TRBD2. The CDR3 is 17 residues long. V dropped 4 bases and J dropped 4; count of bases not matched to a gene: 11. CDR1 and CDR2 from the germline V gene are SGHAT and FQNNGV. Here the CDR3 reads CASSSRGSSGTYNEQFF. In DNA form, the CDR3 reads TGTGCCAGCAGCTCAAGAGGGTCTAGCGGGACGTACAATGAGCAGTTCTTC.

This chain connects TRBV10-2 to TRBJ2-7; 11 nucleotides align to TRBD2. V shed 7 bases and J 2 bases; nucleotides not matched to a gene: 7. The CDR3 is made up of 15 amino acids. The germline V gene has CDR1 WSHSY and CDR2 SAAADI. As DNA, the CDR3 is TGCGCCAGCACCGTGGTAGCGGGAGGGCCCTACGAGCAGTACTTC. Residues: CASTVVAGGPYEQYF.

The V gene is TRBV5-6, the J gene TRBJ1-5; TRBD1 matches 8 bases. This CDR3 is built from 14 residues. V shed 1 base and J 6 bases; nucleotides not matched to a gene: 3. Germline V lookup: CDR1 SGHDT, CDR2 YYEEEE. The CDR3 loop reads CASSLSGGGQPQHF. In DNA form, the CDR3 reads TGTGCCAGCAGCTTGTCAGGGGGCGGTCAGCCCCAGCATTTT.